Described below is a single T cell receptor (beta chain) sequence and its context. The CDR3 spans 15 residues. Trimming at V came to 5 bases and at J to 10 bases, leaving 9 bases not matched to a gene. From germline, CDR1 is SGHAT and CDR2 FQNNGV. This entry is derived from a study of blood T cell repertoires in COVID-19. Data came from immunoSEQ multiplex PCR; TCRdb stores just in-frame clones and leaves some out. This sample has approximately 230,000 clones, with about nine tenths found just once. The gene calls are TRBV11-2 and TRBJ1-6; 9 bases agree with TRBD1. Sequencing used peripheral blood. This receptor was identified in a young man who had recovered from COVID-19. CDR3 DNA sequence: TGTGCCAGCAGCGGAAGGACAGGGGTGGGATCACCCCTCCACTTT. Residues: CASSGRTGVGSPLHF.